This T cell receptor beta chain was found in a study of CD8+ T cells in alopecia areata (dated by TCRdb to the late 2010s). Background for the entire study: The study used high-throughput TCRbeta sequencing to examine T cell clonal expansion in alopecia areata, in both the C3H/HeJ mouse model and human patients. Scalp clonality was compared among normal scalp (n=4), patchy alopecia areata scalp (n=8), and alopecia totalis/universalis scalp (n=8). TCRbeta CDR3 regions were amplified by immunoSEQ multiplex PCR with 35 Vbeta forward and 13 Jbeta reverse primers. Human TCRbeta sequencing covered scalp tissue and sorted CD4+ and CD8+ peripheral blood T cells from patchy and totalis/universalis alopecia areata patients and healthy controls. RNA came from the PAXgene miRNA kit for fixed scalp, the miRNeasy kit for PBMCs, and the RNeasy kit for mouse skin.

Deletion took 4 bases off V and 1 base off J, with a span of 7 bases between the germline ends. CDR1 and CDR2 were assigned from the germline V gene (reference sequence) as SEHNR and FQNEAQ. Measured from the cysteine to the phenylalanine, the CDR3 is 13 residues long. The CDR3 DNA has 39 bases and is translated from base 1. As for this clone: Its target antigen remains unknown. The sample holds no much larger clone one base away, and base qualities are not on file.

Results and caveats for the whole study, not just this receptor: Shared TCR sequences between patients were less evident than in mice, which may be partly attributable to HLA diversity in the patient population. Lesional scalp, especially in alopecia totalis/universalis, showed higher clonality and more expanded CD8+ clones than normal scalp, suggesting antigenic drive. Scalp TCR repertoire analysis is complicated because resident alphabeta T cells in normal human skin are also sequenced, whereas mouse skin is dominated by gammadelta T cells.

Libraries were prepared through the immunoSEQ multiplex PCR assay. RNA was extracted from all samples and reverse transcribed into cDNA as template for TCR sequencing. First-strand cDNA was synthesized using SuperScript III with a 2:1 mix of oligo-dT and random hexamers. A synthetic immune receptor repertoire was used to assess amplification bias, and residual bias was removed computationally. On the study's bioinformatics: After raw reads were preprocessed to remove errors, the CDR3 was defined following IMGT conventions as running from the conserved cysteine to phenylalanine. Clonality was computed by normalizing Shannon entropy by log2 of the number of productive unique TCRs and subtracting the result from 1. Whether scalp clones were CD4 or CD8 was inferred by matching scalp TCRbeta sequences against CD4 and CD8 repertoires sorted from blood. Drawn from immuneACCESS, this table holds only the in-frame rearrangements with V and J called that TCRdb kept. Clones are partly lost; checked studies trace under half to an unresolved V gene and leave the rest unexplained. Clone size and the V and J calls come from that table; the DNA yielded D and trimming. The sample table records about 64,000 clones; around 47% of these occur just once. Roughly 47% of the sample lies in the top ten.

From alopecia areata patients, peripheral blood was collected along with lesional scalp punch biopsies. After PBMCs were isolated by density centrifugation and stained for CD3, CD4 and CD8, a FACSAria was used to sort CD4+ and CD8+ T cells. Alopecia areata patients who were not treated were recruited through a multicenter biomarker study. In a handful of patients from the biomarker study, blood CD8+ T cells were sorted further into NKG2D-low and NKG2D-high fractions. The material sequenced was NKG2D-low CD8+ T cells sorted from blood. In light of the paper, this sample's cell subset or site label describes: sorted CD8+ NKG2D-low blood T cells. This TCR was sampled from a human donor with alopecia areata. This receptor chain uses TRBV7-9 and TRBJ1-1, with no reliable assignment of the D segment. The CDR3 sequence is CASSWAGNTEAFF. Here is the DNA: TGTGCCAGCAGCTGGGCCGGGAACACTGAAGCTTTCTTT.